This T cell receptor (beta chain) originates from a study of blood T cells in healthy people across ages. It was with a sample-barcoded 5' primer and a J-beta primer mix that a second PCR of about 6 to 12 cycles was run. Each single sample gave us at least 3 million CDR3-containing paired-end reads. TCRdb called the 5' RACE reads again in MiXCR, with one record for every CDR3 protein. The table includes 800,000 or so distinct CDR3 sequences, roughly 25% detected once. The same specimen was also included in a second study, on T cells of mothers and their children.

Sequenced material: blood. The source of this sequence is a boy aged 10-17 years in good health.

The CDR3 region is CASSLVLADGTDTQYF. In DNA form, the CDR3 reads TGTGCCAGCAGCTTAGTTTTGGCTGATGGCACAGATACGCAGTATTTT. The chain combines TRBV7-8 with TRBJ2-3; D is unresolved. Germline V gene data show CDR1 as SGHVS and CDR2 as FQNEAQ. This CDR3 contains 16 residues. The V gene lost 1 base and the J gene lost 1 base, with 12 bases spanning the gap.